This T cell receptor (beta chain) was identified in a study of blood T cell repertoires in COVID-19. Study information: The United States, Italy and Spain were the sources of the acute and convalescent COVID-19 samples. The analysed material was cDNA or gDNA that came from T cells, B-cell-depleted T cells, or PBMCs.

The CDR3 spans 10 amino acids, including both terminal residues. Germline CDR1 is GTSNPN and CDR2 is SVGIG (reference sequence). As to this clone: No conserved phenylalanine or tryptophan ends this CDR3, so it is likely a read error. The limits of the CDR3 on the DNA are not certain, so only TCRdb's listed CDR3 is given.

How the authors handled the data: The assay estimated nucleated cells by amplifying reference gene primers. Clones were read by immunoSEQ multiplex PCR, and TCRdb kept only the in-frame ones, dropping some. V, J and clone size derive from that table, while D and trimming were established from the DNA sequence. Of about 110,000 clones listed, around 82% are singletons. This clonotype was sampled from a human donor in a cohort sampled during active COVID-19. The chain couples TRBV30 to TRBJ2-7; TRBD2 is the table's D call and was not checked against the DNA. Sequenced sample: peripheral blood. The CDR3: CAWPGAGPLA.